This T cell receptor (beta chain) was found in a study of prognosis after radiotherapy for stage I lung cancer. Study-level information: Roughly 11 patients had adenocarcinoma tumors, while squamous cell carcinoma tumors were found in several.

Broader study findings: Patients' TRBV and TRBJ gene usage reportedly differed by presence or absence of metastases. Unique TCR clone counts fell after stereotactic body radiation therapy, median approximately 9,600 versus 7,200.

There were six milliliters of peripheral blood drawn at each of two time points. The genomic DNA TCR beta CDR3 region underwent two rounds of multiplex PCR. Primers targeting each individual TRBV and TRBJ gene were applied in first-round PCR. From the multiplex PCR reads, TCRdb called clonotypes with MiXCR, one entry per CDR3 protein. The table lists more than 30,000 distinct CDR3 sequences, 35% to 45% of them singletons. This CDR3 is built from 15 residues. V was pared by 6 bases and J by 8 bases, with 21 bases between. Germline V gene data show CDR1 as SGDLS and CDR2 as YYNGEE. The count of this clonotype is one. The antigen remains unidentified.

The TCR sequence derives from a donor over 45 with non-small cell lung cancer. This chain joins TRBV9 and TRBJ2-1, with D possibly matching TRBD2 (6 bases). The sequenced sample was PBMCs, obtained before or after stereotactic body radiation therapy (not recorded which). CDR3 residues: CASIRLGGPTYEQFF. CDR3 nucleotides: TGTGCCAGCATCCGATTGGGAGGACCCACTTATGAGCAGTTCTTC.